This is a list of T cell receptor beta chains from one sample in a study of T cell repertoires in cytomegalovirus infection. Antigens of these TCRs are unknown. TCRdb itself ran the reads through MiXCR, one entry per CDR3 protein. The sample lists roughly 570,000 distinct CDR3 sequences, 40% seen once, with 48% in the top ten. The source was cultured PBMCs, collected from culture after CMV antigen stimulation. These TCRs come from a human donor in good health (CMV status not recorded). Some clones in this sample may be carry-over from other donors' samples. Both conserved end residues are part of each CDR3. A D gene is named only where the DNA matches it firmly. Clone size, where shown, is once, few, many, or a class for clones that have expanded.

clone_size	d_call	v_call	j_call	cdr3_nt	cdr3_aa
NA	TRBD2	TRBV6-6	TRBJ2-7	TGTGCCAGCAGTGAGTCCGGGACTAGCAGATACGAGCAGTACTTC	CASSESGTSRYEQYF
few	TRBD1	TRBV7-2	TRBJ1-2	TGTGCCAGCAGCGTGGACAGGGTAAAGGGCTACACCTTC	CASSVDRVKGYTF
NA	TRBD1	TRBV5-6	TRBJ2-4	TGTGCCAGCAGCAATACAGGGGTAGCCAAAAACATTCAGTACTTC	CASSNTGVAKNIQYF
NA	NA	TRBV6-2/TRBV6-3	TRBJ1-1	TGTGCCAGCAGGACGGGCGGAAGTATGAACACTGAAGCTTTCTTT	CASRTGGSMNTEAFF
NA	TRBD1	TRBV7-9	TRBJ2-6	TGTGCCAGCAGCTTAGTCCCGGGACAGGGGGCGGATGGGGCCAACGTCCTGACTTTC	CASSLVPGQGADGANVLTF
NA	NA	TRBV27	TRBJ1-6	TGTGCCAGCAGTTCCCGGACCAACGGGAATTCACCCCTCCACTTT	CASSSRTNGNSPLHF
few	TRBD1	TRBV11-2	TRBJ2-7	TGTGCCAGCAGCTGGGACAGGGACGGAGAGCAGTACTTC	CASSWDRDGEQYF
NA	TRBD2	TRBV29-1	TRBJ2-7	TGCAGCGCCCTGACTAGCCCCCGCGGCGAGCAGTACTTC	CSALTSPRGEQYF
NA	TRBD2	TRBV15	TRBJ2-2	TGTGCCACCAGTAGGACGGTAGCGGGAAAAGCCGGGGAGCTGTTTTTT	CATSRTVAGKAGELFF
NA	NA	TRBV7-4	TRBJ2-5	TGTGCCAGCAGTCCCCCCCTACAAGAGACCCAGTACTTC	CASSPPLQETQYF
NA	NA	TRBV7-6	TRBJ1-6	TGTGCCAGCAGCTTATGGGGGATGGATTCACCCCTCCACTTT	CASSLWGMDSPLHF
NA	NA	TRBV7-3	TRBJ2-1	TGTGCCAGCAGCTTAGTAGGGAGCCAGTGGAATGAGCAGTTCTTC	CASSLVGSQWNEQFF
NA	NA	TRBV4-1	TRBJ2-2	TGCGCCAGCAGCCAAGGAGTTCGGGGCACCGGGGAGCTGTTTTTT	CASSQGVRGTGELFF
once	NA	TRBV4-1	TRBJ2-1	TGCGCCAGCAGACAAGGGAGTTCCTACAATGAGCAGTTCTTC	CASRQGSSYNEQFF
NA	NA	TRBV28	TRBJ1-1	TGTGCCAGCAGTTTAGCGGACAGAGCGAACACTGAAGCTTTCTTT	CASSLADRANTEAFF
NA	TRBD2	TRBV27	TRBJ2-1	TGTGCCAGCAGTACCCGACTAGCGGGGCCCTACAATGAGCAGTTCTTC	CASSTRLAGPYNEQFF
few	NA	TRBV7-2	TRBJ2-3	TGTGCCAGCAGCTCTCTAGAGTCAGATACGCAGTATTTT	CASSSLESDTQYF
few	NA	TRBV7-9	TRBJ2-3	TGTGCCAGCAGCTTGGGTGGAGGGACACCACGCACAGATACGCAGTATTTT	CASSLGGGTPRTDTQYF
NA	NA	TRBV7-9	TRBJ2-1	TGTGCCAGCAAGTTTGCGTACTCCTACAATGAGCAGTTCTTC	CASKFAYSYNEQFF
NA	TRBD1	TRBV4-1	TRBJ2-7	TGCGCCAGCAGCCTTGACAGGGCAGCCTACGAGCAGTACTTC	CASSLDRAAYEQYF
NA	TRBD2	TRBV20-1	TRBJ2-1	TGCAGTGCTAGAGTGGGACTAGCCTCCTACAATGAGCAGTTCTTC	CSARVGLASYNEQFF
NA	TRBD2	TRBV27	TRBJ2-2	TGTGCCAGCAGAATGGCGGGGGGGAACACCGGGGAGCTGTTTTTT	CASRMAGGNTGELFF
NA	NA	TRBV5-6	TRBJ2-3	TGTGCCAGCAGCTTAATGGATACGCAGTATTTT	CASSLMDTQYF
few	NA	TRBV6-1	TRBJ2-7	TGTGCCACCACCTCCCCTCTAGTCCCATACGAGCAGTACTTC	CATTSPLVPYEQYF
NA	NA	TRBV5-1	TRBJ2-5	TGCGCCAGCAGCCTCGACAAAGCCCAAGAGACCCAGTACTTC	CASSLDKAQETQYF
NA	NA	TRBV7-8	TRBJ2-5	TGTGCCAGCAGCTTATGGGTTTATGAGGGAGAAGGGACCCAGTACTTC	CASSLWVYEGEGTQYF
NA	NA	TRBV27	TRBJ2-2	TGTGCCAGCAGTGCCCATAACACCGGGGAGCTGTTTTTT	CASSAHNTGELFF
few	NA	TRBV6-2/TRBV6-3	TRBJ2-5	TGTGCCAGCAGTCTGTTCACGGGGGCGGATGGGCGAGAGACCCAGTACTTC	CASSLFTGADGRETQYF
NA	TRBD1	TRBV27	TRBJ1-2	TGTGCCAGCAGTATGACAGGGGAGGTTGGCTACACCTTC	CASSMTGEVGYTF
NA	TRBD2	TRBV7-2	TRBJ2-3	TGTGCCAGCAGCTTATTCCTAGCGGGGGGGCGTACGCAGTATTTT	CASSLFLAGGRTQYF
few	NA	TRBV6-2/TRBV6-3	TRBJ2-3	TGTGCCAGCAGTGGGGGAGACAGAATCACAGATACGCAGTATTTT	CASSGGDRITDTQYF
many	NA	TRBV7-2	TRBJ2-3	TGTGCCAGCAGCTTAGGGGCCCCATTGTCAGATACGCAGTATTTT	CASSLGAPLSDTQYF
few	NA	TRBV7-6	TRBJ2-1	TGTGCCAGCAGCTCCAAGACAGGGAGGGGTTCGGGCGAGCAGTTCTTC	CASSSKTGRGSGEQFF
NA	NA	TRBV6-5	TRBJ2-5	TGTGCCAGCAGTTCAGCCAAAGATGGGACCCAGTACTTC	CASSSAKDGTQYF
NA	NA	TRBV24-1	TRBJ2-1	TGTGCCACCAGTGATAGCTATGAGCAGTTCTTC	CATSDSYEQFF
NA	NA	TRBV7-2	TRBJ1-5	TGTGCCAGCAGCTTAGGGCCGGGGTTGGGCAATCAGCCCCAGCATTTT	CASSLGPGLGNQPQHF
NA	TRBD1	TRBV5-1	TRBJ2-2	TGCGCCAGCAGCTTGGTACCGGGACAGGGGTTCGGGGAGCTGTTTTTT	CASSLVPGQGFGELFF
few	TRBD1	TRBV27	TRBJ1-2	TGTGCCAGCAGTTTAACGACAGGGGGCTGGGGCTACACCTTC	CASSLTTGGWGYTF
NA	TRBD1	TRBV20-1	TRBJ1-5	TGCAGTGGGGAAATGGACAGGGATCAGCCCCAGCATTTT	CSGEMDRDQPQHF
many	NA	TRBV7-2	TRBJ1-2	TGTGCCAGCAGCTTTCCCCAATATGGCTACACCTTC	CASSFPQYGYTF
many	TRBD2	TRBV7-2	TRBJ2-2	TGTGCCAGCAGCTCCTCCCCAGCGGGGATTGTCGGGGAGCTGTTTTTT	CASSSSPAGIVGELFF
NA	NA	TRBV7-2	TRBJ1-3	TGTGCCAGCAGCTTACGGGGGCTTGATCTCAACACCATATATTTT	CASSLRGLDLNTIYF
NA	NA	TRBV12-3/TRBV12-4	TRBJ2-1	TGTGCCAGCAGCGAAACGGGGGCTCTCAATGAGCAGTTCTTC	CASSETGALNEQFF
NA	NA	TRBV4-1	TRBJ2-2	TGCGCCAGCAGCCAAGATAGGGGGACTGGCGGGGAGCTGTTTTTT	CASSQDRGTGGELFF
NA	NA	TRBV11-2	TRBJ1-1	TGTGCCAGCAGCTTAGGGTGGGGTCGGAACACTGAAGCTTTCTTT	CASSLGWGRNTEAFF